Given below is one TCR beta chain in context. This sample was included in a study of pediatric ulcerative colitis. Measured with immunoSEQ multiplex PCR; TCRdb has only the in-frame clones, and not every one. The table records about 9,500 clones, about 87% of them present only once. The CDR3 contains 13 residues. V lost 0 bases, J lost 3 bases, and 7 bases lay in between. Germline V gives CDR1 SGHDT, CDR2 YYEEEE. V is TRBV5-6 and J is TRBJ2-7; no firm D call. This clonotype was obtained from a girl aged 10 to 17 with moderate ulcerative colitis. Sequenced: blood. The CDR3: CASSLDSYYEQYF. DNA of the CDR3: TGTGCCAGCAGCTTGGACAGTTACTACGAGCAGTACTTC. Complete variable domain (other parts from reference TRBV5-6 and TRBJ2-7): DAGVTQSPTHLIKTRGQQVTLRCSPKSGHDTVSWYQQALGQGPQFIFQYYEEEERQRGNFPDRFSGHQFPNYSSELNVNALLLGDSALYLCASSLDSYYEQYFGPGTRLTVT.